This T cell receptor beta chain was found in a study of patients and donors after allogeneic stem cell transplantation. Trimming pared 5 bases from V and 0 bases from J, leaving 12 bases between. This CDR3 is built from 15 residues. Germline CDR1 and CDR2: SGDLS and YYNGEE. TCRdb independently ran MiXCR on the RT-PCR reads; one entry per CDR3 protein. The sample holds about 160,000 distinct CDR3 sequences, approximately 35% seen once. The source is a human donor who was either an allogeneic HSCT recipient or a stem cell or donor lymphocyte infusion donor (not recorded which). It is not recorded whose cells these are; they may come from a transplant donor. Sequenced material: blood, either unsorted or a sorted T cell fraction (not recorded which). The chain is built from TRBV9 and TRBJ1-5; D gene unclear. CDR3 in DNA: TGTGCCAGCAGTGAAGGACCGGTTAGCAATCAGCCCCAGCATTTT. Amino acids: CASSEGPVSNQPQHF.